This is a list of T cell receptor beta chains from one sample in a study of tumor-infiltrating lymphocytes in localized non-small cell lung cancer. TCRdb keeps only in-frame clones here, not all; method: immunoSEQ multiplex PCR. The sample consists of some 13,000 clones, about 70% of them appearing once. The sample taken for sequencing was uninvolved lung tissue not adjacent to the tumor. Every receptor here comes from a human donor with non-small cell lung cancer. CDR3s include the opening cysteine and the closing phenylalanine or tryptophan. Fields, in order: D gene, J gene, clone size, V gene, CDR3 protein, CDR3 DNA. D genes are given only for firm matches. Not every row has a clone size; where given, it reads once, few, many or a size class.

>TRBD1|TRBJ1-5|NA|TRBV12-5
CASGDRVGGQPQHF
TGTGCTAGTGGGGACAGGGTTGGGGGCCAGCCCCAGCATTTT
>NA|TRBJ1-5|NA|TRBV7-8
CASSINRASNQPQHF
TGTGCCAGCAGCATAAACAGGGCTAGCAATCAGCCCCAGCATTTT
>TRBD2|TRBJ2-1|NA|TRBV7-3
CASSSGLAGGEFF
TGTGCCAGCAGCTCGGGACTAGCGGGAGGGGAGTTCTTC
>NA|TRBJ2-5|NA|TRBV5-1
CASSWGAPQETQYF
TGCGCCAGCAGCTGGGGGGCACCTCAAGAGACCCAGTACTTC
>TRBD1|TRBJ1-3|NA|TRBV15
CATSRAIGQGGNTIYF
TGTGCCACCAGCAGAGCCATAGGACAGGGAGGAAACACCATATATTTT
>NA|TRBJ1-5|NA|TRBV6-5
CASSVVTNQPQHF
TGTGCCAGCAGTGTGGTGACCAATCAGCCCCAGCATTTT
>NA|TRBJ2-1|NA|TRBV7-9
CASSPGRSYNEQFF
TGTGCCAGCAGCCCGGGGCGTTCCTACAATGAGCAGTTCTTC
>NA|TRBJ2-3|once|TRBV5-4
CASSLGRGFMYF
TGTGCCAGCAGCTTGGGGCGGGGCTTCATGTATTTT
>TRBD2|TRBJ2-1|NA|TRBV30
CALRSGRASGNEQFF
TGTGCCTTACGTAGCGGGAGGGCTTCGGGAAATGAGCAGTTCTTC
>NA|TRBJ2-7|NA|TRBV29-1
CSSGPTVYEQYF
TGCAGCTCCGGACCGACAGTTTACGAGCAGTACTTC
>NA|TRBJ1-1|NA|TRBV11-3
CASSLLQGYSEAFF
TGTGCCAGCAGCTTACTCCAGGGGTACTCTGAAGCTTTCTTT
>NA|TRBJ2-1|once|TRBV5-1
CASSETWGGTAEQFF
TGCGCCAGCAGCGAAACCTGGGGCGGTACCGCGGAGCAGTTCTTC
>TRBD1|TRBJ1-2|NA|TRBV6-1
CASSAETGGGGPGYTF
TGTGCCAGCAGTGCCGAGACAGGGGGCGGGGGGCCTGGCTACACCTTC
>NA|TRBJ2-1|NA|TRBV9
CASSVVGGSYNEQFF
TGTGCCAGCAGCGTAGTGGGGGGTTCGTACAATGAGCAGTTCTTC
>NA|TRBJ1-3|NA|TRBV5-5
CASSLLISGNTIYF
TGTGCCAGCAGCTTGCTGATCTCTGGAAACACCATATATTTT
>NA|TRBJ2-5|NA|TRBV19
CASSATVFQETQYF
TGTGCCAGTAGTGCGACGGTCTTTCAAGAGACCCAGTACTTC
>NA|TRBJ2-3|few|TRBV6-6
CASSFGSTDTQYF
TGTGCCAGCAGTTTCGGGAGCACAGATACGCAGTATTTT
>NA|TRBJ1-1|NA|TRBV7-6
CASSPGEGTEAFF
TGTGCCAGCAGCCCGGGGGAGGGGACTGAAGCTTTCTTT
>NA|TRBJ1-6|NA|TRBV28
CASSTGTGSRSPLHF
TGTGCCAGCAGTACCGGGACCGGGTCCAGGTCACCCCTCCACTTT
>TRBD2|TRBJ2-5|few|TRBV4-2
CASSPTGTSAQETQYF
TGTGCCAGCAGCCCTACCGGGACTAGCGCCCAAGAGACCCAGTACTTC
>NA|TRBJ2-3|NA|TRBV30
CAWSVSGSTDTQYF
TGTGCCTGGAGTGTCTCGGGAAGCACAGATACGCAGTATTTT
>NA|TRBJ1-5|NA|TRBV27
CASSLSAGNSNQPQHF
TGTGCCAGCAGTTTATCGGCAGGGAATAGCAATCAGCCCCAGCATTTT
>NA|TRBJ2-6|once|TRBV6-1
CAPKPLGDGANVLTF
TGTGCCCCTAAACCGTTGGGCGACGGGGCCAACGTCCTGACTTTC
>TRBD1|TRBJ1-2|NA|TRBV29-1
CSAYGLRDSSNYGYTF
TGCAGCGCCTATGGACTCCGGGACAGCTCTAACTATGGCTACACCTTC
>NA|TRBJ1-1|NA|TRBV6-5
CASRPAGGGNTEAFF
TGTGCCAGCAGACCCGCCGGAGGGGGTAACACTGAAGCTTTCTTT
>TRBD2|TRBJ2-3|NA|TRBV9
CASSVAGVGPDTQYF
TGTGCCAGCAGCGTTGCGGGGGTGGGTCCAGATACGCAGTATTTT
>TRBD1|TRBJ1-5|NA|TRBV30
CAWARDSYNQPQHF
TGTGCCTGGGCCCGGGACAGTTACAATCAGCCCCAGCATTTT
>TRBD1|TRBJ1-5|NA|TRBV9
CASSVDQGDPYSNQPQHF
TGTGCCAGCAGCGTAGACCAGGGGGACCCGTATAGCAATCAGCCCCAGCATTTT
>NA|TRBJ2-7|NA|TRBV28
CASSLLGRRYEEYF
TGTGCCAGCAGTTTATTGGGGCGGCGTTACGAGGAGTACTTC
>TRBD1|TRBJ2-2|NA|TRBV19
CASSTGQGAGELFF
TGTGCCAGTAGTACGGGACAGGGGGCCGGGGAGCTGTTTTTT
>TRBD1|TRBJ2-1|NA|TRBV11-3
CASSFDRGFYNEQFF
TGTGCCAGCAGCTTCGACAGGGGTTTTTACAATGAGCAGTTCTTC
>TRBD1|TRBJ1-1|NA|TRBV14
CASSRAGGVTEAFF
TGTGCCAGCAGCCGCGCAGGGGGGGTCACTGAAGCTTTCTTT
>TRBD1|TRBJ1-1|NA|TRBV5-1
CASSQGQGAAEAFF
TGCGCCAGCAGCCAAGGACAGGGGGCAGCTGAAGCTTTCTTT
>NA|TRBJ1-1|medium-sized|TRBV9
CASSVRGKNTEAFF
TGTGCCAGCAGCGTAAGGGGGAAGAACACTGAAGCTTTCTTT
>TRBD1|TRBJ1-3|medium-sized|TRBV5-1
CASSLGGQASGNTIYF
TGCGCCAGCAGCTTGGGAGGACAGGCCTCTGGAAACACCATATATTTT
>NA|TRBJ1-4|NA|TRBV28
CASSTTGTDNEKLFF
TGTGCCAGCAGCACTACCGGGACTGATAATGAAAAACTGTTTTTT
>NA|TRBJ1-4|NA|TRBV2
CASTGAREKLFF
TGTGCCAGCACGGGGGCTCGGGAAAAACTGTTTTTT
>TRBD1|TRBJ2-2|NA|TRBV25-1
CASSDSGRGRTGELFF
TGTGCCAGCAGTGATTCGGGCAGGGGGCGAACCGGGGAGCTGTTTTTT
>NA|TRBJ1-2|NA|TRBV4-3
CASSQEWGHGYTF
TGCGCCAGCAGCCAAGAATGGGGGCATGGCTACACCTTC
>NA|TRBJ1-6|few|TRBV19
CASRAESSYNSPLHF
TGTGCCAGTAGGGCAGAGAGCTCCTATAATTCACCCCTCCACTTT
>TRBD2|TRBJ2-1|once|TRBV6-1
CASSEFRTSGIYNEQFF
TGTGCCAGCAGCGAATTTAGGACTAGCGGGATTTACAATGAGCAGTTCTTC
>NA|TRBJ1-6|NA|TRBV11-3
CASSSGPIYNSPLHF
TGTGCCAGCAGCTCGGGACCGATATATAATTCACCCCTCCACTTT
>TRBD1|TRBJ2-7|NA|TRBV6-5
CATRQGTVNEQYF
TGTGCCACCCGACAGGGGACGGTCAACGAGCAGTACTTC
>NA|TRBJ2-5|NA|TRBV7-6
CASSLAPAVQETQYF
TGTGCCAGCAGCTTAGCCCCCGCAGTACAAGAGACCCAGTACTTC
>NA|TRBJ2-1|NA|TRBV29-1
CSAEGLGDEQFF
TGCAGCGCAGAAGGGCTAGGGGATGAGCAGTTCTTC
>NA|TRBJ2-3|NA|TRBV4-3
CASSQEGGDTQYF
TGCGCCAGCAGCCAAGAGGGAGGAGATACGCAGTATTTT